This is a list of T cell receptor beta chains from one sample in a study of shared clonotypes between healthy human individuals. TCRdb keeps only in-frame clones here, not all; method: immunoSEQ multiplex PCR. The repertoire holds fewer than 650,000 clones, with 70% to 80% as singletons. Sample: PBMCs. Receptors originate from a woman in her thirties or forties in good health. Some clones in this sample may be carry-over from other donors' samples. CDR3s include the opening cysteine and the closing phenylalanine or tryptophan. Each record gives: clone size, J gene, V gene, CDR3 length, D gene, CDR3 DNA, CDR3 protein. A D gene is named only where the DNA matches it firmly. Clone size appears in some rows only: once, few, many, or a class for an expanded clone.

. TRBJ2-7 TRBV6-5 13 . TGTGCCAGCAGTTACTCGAAGGGGACCGAGCAGTACTTC CASSYSKGTEQYF
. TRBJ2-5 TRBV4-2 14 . TGTGCCAGCAGCCAAGGTTTTTCGGGAGAGACCCAGTACTTC CASSQGFSGETQYF
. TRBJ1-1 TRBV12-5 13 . TGTGCTAGTGCCTGGGGGGGGTCCCCACAGGCTTTCTTT CASAWGGSPQAFF
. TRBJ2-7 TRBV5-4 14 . TGTGCCAGCAGCCCGACGGGCGTCTCCTACGAGCAGTACTTC CASSPTGVSYEQYF
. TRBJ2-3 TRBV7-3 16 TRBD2 TGTGCCAGCAGCCCGTTCGAGCGGGGCCTCACAGATACGCAGTATTTT CASSPFERGLTDTQYF
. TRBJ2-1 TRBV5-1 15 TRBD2 TGCGCCAGCAGCTCCGGACTAGCGGGAGGGCCTGAGCAGTTCTTC CASSSGLAGGPEQFF
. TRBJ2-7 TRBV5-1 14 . TGCGCCAGCAGCTTGGGTCCCGGGCTCCTCGAGCAGTACTTC CASSLGPGLLEQYF
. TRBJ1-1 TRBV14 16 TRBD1 TGTGCCAGCAGCCTAGGACAGGGTAGACTGGACACTGAAGCTTTCTTT CASSLGQGRLDTEAFF
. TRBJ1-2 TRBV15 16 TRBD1 TGTGCCACCAGCGTAAGACAGGGGGCGACGAACTATGGCTACACCTTC CATSVRQGATNYGYTF
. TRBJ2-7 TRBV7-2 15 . TGTGCCAGCAGCTTACCGAGGGCTAGGCTGGGGGAGCAGTACTTC CASSLPRARLGEQYF
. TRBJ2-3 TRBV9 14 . TGTGCCAGCAGCAAGAGGACTCTTACAGATACGCAGTATTTT CASSKRTLTDTQYF
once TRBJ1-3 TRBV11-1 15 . TGTGCCAGCAGCTTAGACGGCAGCTCTGGAAACACCATATATTTT CASSLDGSSGNTIYF
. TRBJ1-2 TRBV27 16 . TGTGCCAGCAGCCCCATGGTAACGGGAGCTAACTATGGCTACACCTTC CASSPMVTGANYGYTF
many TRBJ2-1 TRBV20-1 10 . TGCAGTGCTACTAGGTCTGAGCAGTTCTTC CSATRSEQFF
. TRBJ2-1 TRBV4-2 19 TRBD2 TGTGCCAGCAGCCGCCAGCCGGGACTAGCGGCAAGCTCCTACAATGAGCAGTTCTTC CASSRQPGLAASSYNEQFF
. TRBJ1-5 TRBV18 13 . TGTGCCAGCCGAGGGGGACTGAATCAGCCCCAGCATTTT CASRGGLNQPQHF
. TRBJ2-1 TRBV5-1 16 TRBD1 TGCGCCAGCAGCCCTTGGGGACAGGGTAACCAGAATGAGCAGTTCTTC CASSPWGQGNQNEQFF
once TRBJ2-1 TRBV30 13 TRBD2 TGTGCCTGGACGGTGGCTAGCGGGACTGAGCAGTTCTTC CAWTVASGTEQFF
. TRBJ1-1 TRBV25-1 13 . TGTGCCAGCAGTGAATTGGGGAACACTGAAGCTTTCTTT CASSELGNTEAFF
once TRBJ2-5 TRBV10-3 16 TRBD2 TGTGCCATCAGTGAGTTTACGTCGGGAGGGCGAGAGACCCAGTACTTC CAISEFTSGGRETQYF
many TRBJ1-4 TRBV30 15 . TGTGCCTGGACCCCATACCGGGGAGGTAATGAAAAACTGTTTTTT CAWTPYRGGNEKLFF
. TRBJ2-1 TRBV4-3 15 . TGCGCCAGCAGCCAAGATGAGAGAACCTACAATGAGCAGTTCTTC CASSQDERTYNEQFF
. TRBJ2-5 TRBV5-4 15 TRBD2 TGTGCCAGCAGCTCAGGACTAGCGGGAGGGGAGACCCAGTACTTC CASSSGLAGGETQYF
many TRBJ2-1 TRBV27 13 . TGTGCCAGCAGTTACCACTCCCGGGGTGAGCAGTTCTTC CASSYHSRGEQFF
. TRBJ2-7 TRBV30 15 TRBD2 TGTGCCTGGACTCACCGGCGGGAGGCGGCCAGCGAGCAGTACTTC CAWTHRREAASEQYF
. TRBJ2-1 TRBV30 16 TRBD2 TGTGCCTGGGATGGACCTAGCGGGAGCTCCTACAATGAGCAGTTCTTC CAWDGPSGSSYNEQFF
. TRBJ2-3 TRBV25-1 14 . TGTGCCAGCACTCCTAGTGGGGGAGCGGGTACGCAGTATTTT CASTPSGGAGTQYF
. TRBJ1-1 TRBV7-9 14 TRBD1 TGTGCCAGCAGCTCTCAGGGGGGGACCACTGAAGCTTTCTTT CASSSQGGTTEAFF
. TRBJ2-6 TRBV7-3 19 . TGTGCCAGCAGCTCCCTCGGCGGAGCGGCGGGTGCTGGGGCCAACGTCCTGACTTTC CASSSLGGAAGAGANVLTF
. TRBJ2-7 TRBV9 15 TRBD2 TGTGCCAGCAGCGTAGCTAGCGGGAGCCCCTACGAGCAGTACTTC CASSVASGSPYEQYF
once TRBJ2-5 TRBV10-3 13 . TGTGCCACTGCCCGGGATGTCCTCGAGACCCAGTACTTC CATARDVLETQYF
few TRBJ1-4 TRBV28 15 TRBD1 TGTGCCAGCAGTTCTCGACAGGGGGCAGAGGAAAAACTGTTTTTT CASSSRQGAEEKLFF
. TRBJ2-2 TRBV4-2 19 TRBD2 TGTGCCAGCAGCCAAGATAATCTAGCGGGAGGGGAACAAACCGGGGAGCTGTTTTTT CASSQDNLAGGEQTGELFF
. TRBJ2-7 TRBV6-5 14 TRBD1 TGTGCCAGCAGCGTAGGGACAGGTCGCTACGGGCAGTACTTC CASSVGTGRYGQYF
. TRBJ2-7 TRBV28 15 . TGTGCCAGCAGTCCCCTGGACAGAGACTCCTACGAGCAGTACTTC CASSPLDRDSYEQYF
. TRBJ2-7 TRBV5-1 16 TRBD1 TGCGCCAGCAGCCTCACAGGGGGCGCGTCCGACTACGAGCAGTACTTC CASSLTGGASDYEQYF
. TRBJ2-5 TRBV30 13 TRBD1 TGTGCCTGGAGTGGAGGGGGCCGGGAGACCCAGTACTTC CAWSGGGRETQYF
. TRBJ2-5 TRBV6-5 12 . TGTGCCAGCCGGGGGGCAGGAGAGACCCAGTACTTC CASRGAGETQYF
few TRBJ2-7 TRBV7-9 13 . TGTGCCAGCAGCCTGGACGGTCCCTACGAGCAGTACTTC CASSLDGPYEQYF
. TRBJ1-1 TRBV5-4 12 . TGTGCCAGCAGCTTGTCGGGACGGGAAGCTTTCTTT CASSLSGREAFF
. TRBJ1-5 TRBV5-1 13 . TGCGCCAGCAGCTTGGAGGGGGATCCGCCCCAGCATTTT CASSLEGDPPQHF